This note documents a single TCR beta chain sequence. Its target is not known. This CDR3 comprises 11 residues. Trimming shortened V by 7 bases and J by 5 bases, and 8 bases separated the two germline ends. Germline lookup yields CDR1 MDHEN and CDR2 SYDVKM. The data were obtained in a study of cytomegalovirus exposure and HLA in healthy donors. Background on the study: In an early release, HLA-typed donors contributed 90 million or so unique TCR sequences. Study-wide results and limits: Indistinguishable V segments, including TRBV6-2 and TRBV6-3, were excluded. Common viral pathogens (according to a later analysis) appeared linked to several of the most significant clusters.

PCR involved 60 Vbeta and 13 Jbeta primers. The data were produced by immunoSEQ multiplex PCR, yet TCRdb's version contains in-frame clones alone and is incomplete. The profile shows about 52,000 clones, around 70% of them singletons. The sequenced sample consisted of PBMCs. J is TRBJ1-2 and V is TRBV28, with D uncertain. This receptor was taken from a woman between 50 and 59 years old in good health and CMV-seronegative. The CDR3, as DNA: TGTGCCAGCAATCAGGCATATGGCTACACCTTC. Its protein product is CASNQAYGYTF.